This T cell receptor (beta chain) comes out of a study of blood T cell repertoires in COVID-19. For the study at large: From the United States, Italy and Spain came samples of acute and convalescent COVID-19. T cells, B-cell-depleted T cells, or PBMCs supplied cDNA or gDNA.

Profiled with immunoSEQ multiplex PCR; TCRdb holds only in-frame clones, not every one. Altogether tens of thousands of clones are present, about 85% being singletons, with the ten largest covering just over 3%. Germline V gene data show CDR1 as MNHNY and CDR2 as SVGAGI (reference sequence). The CDR3 covers 14 residues. Trimming left V 2 bases short and J 0 bases short, with 5 bases between. The source is a man in his 70s with COVID-19, enrolled during active disease. The rearrangement uses TRBV6-6 and TRBJ1-5; D is uncertain. The sequenced sample was peripheral blood. CDR3 in amino acids: CASSYLNSNQPQHF. The CDR3 DNA reads as TGTGCCAGCAGTTACCTAAATAGCAATCAGCCCCAGCATTTT.